Each of the 16 T cell receptor beta chains below was sequenced from the same sample in a study of blood T cell repertoires in COVID-19. Measured with immunoSEQ multiplex PCR; TCRdb has only the in-frame clones, and not every one. This sample has tens of thousands of clones; more than 75% occur once, and the top ten carry around 16%. Sequences were obtained from peripheral blood. The receptors stem from a human donor in a cohort sampled during active COVID-19.

J is TRBJ2-1 and V is TRBV30, with 10 bases aligning to TRBD1. The CDR3 length is 15 residues. V lost 5 bases and J lost 7; bases outside the gene matches: 11. Germline loops: CDR1 GTSNPN, CDR2 SVGIG (reference sequence). For the CDR3, the DNA is TGTGCCTGGGGTACCCGGACAGGGGGAGGGAATGAGCAGTTCTTC. Translation gives CAWGTRTGGGNEQFF.

The genes are TRBV4-1 and TRBJ2-7; weak D call: TRBD2 (7 bases). Trimming cost V 1 base and J 1 base, with 17 bases left between them. The CDR3 is made up of 17 amino acids. Germline CDR1 is MGHRA and CDR2 is YSYEKL. This chain's CDR3 is CASSQGGGGVMSYEQYF. The CDR3 nucleotides read TGCGCCAGCAGCCAAGGCGGCGGGGGCGTTATGTCCTACGAGCAGTACTTC.

V usage is TRBV24-1 and J usage is TRBJ1-1; 9 nucleotides match TRBD1. This CDR3 spans 18 amino acids. J was trimmed by 4 bases and V by 6 bases; bases with no gene match: 17. The germline CDR1 and CDR2 sequences are KGHDR and SFDVKD. CDR3 loop: CATSPNGQGKPGSTEAFF. The CDR3 DNA follows: TGTGCCACCAGTCCGAACGGACAGGGGAAACCTGGGTCCACTGAAGCTTTCTTT.

This clone was found a few times. This chain links TRBV6-6 with TRBJ2-7; a weak D match, TRBD2 (6 bases). Between the trimmed V and J ends, which lost 3 bases and 6 bases, there was a span of 12 bases. The germline CDR1 and CDR2 sequences are MNHNY and SVGAGI (reference sequence). The CDR3 runs 13 residues. The CDR3 DNA reads TGTGCCAGCAGTTATCGGGAGAGCGGCGAGCAGTACTTC. Translation: CASSYRESGEQYF.

About this clone: This sample also contains other DNA sequences that code for the same CDR3. The chain joins TRBV27 to TRBJ1-6, with 7 bases matching TRBD1. In germline, CDR1 is MNHEY, CDR2 SMNVEV (reference sequence). J gave up 0 bases and V 6 bases, and 8 bases lay outside the gene matches. The CDR3 length is 17 residues. This CDR3 reads CASSLGQESSYNSPLHF. DNA for the CDR3: TGTGCCAGCAGCCTCGGACAGGAAAGCTCCTATAATTCACCCCTCCACTTT.

The genes are TRBV6-5 and TRBJ1-1; possibly TRBD1 for D (6 bases). CDR1 and CDR2 (germline): MNHEY, SVGAGI. Trimming left V 5 bases short and J 8 bases short, with 15 bases between. The CDR3 contains 13 residues. The CDR3 sequence: CASSLNLRGEAFF. CDR3 bases: TGTGCCAGCAGTCTAAACTTGAGGGGGGAAGCTTTCTTT.

The CDR3 here is CASSQEGGGEKLFF. The CDR3, as DNA: TGTGCCAGCAGCCAAGAGGGAGGGGGTGAAAAACTGTTTTTT. The gene calls are TRBV4-2 and TRBJ1-4; D possibly corresponds to TRBD1 (6 bases). Trimming removed 0 bases at V and 7 bases at J, with 9 bases between. Per the germline V gene, CDR1 is LGHNA and CDR2 is YNFKEQ. The CDR3 has 14 residues.

CDR3 coding DNA: TGTGCCAGCTCACCCGCAACAGGGGACACTGAAGCTTTCTTT. Its translation is CASSPATGDTEAFF. This chain joins TRBV6-5 and TRBJ1-1, with 7 nucleotides matching TRBD1. V shed 8 bases, J shed 3 bases, and the junction held 9 bases outside the gene matches. This CDR3 is built from 14 residues. Germline V gene data show CDR1 as MNHEY and CDR2 as SVGAGI.

The gene calls are TRBV5-1 and TRBJ1-1, with TRBD1 matching over 8 bases. The length of the CDR3 is 14 residues. V trimming: 5 bases; J trimming: 2 bases; junction bases outside the gene matches: 5. In germline, CDR1 is SGHRS, CDR2 YFSETQ. The CDR3 region has the DNA TGCGCCAGCAGTGAACAGGGGGGAAACACTGAAGCTTTCTTT. Protein sequence: CASSEQGGNTEAFF. Variable domain in full (rest from reference TRBV5-1 and TRBJ1-1): KAGVTQTPRYLIKTRGQQVTLSCSPISGHRSVSWYQQTPGQGLQFLFEYFSETQRNKGNFPGRFSGRQFSNSRSEMNVSTLELGDSALYLCASSEQGGNTEAFFGQGTRLTVV.

The chain combines TRBV18 with TRBJ1-2; tentative D call: TRBD1 (6 bases). This CDR3 region has 14 residues. V lost 3 bases and J 4 bases, leaving 12 bases between the germline ends. Germline lookup yields CDR1 KGHSH and CDR2 LQKENI. This CDR3 is CASSPPGASYGYTF. CDR3 coding DNA: TGTGCCAGCTCACCGCCAGGGGCTAGCTATGGCTACACCTTC.

The V call is TRBV24-1, the J call TRBJ2-7; tentative D call: TRBD1 (6 bases). Trimming shortened V by 4 bases and J by 5 bases, and 17 bases separated the two germline ends. Germline V gene data show CDR1 as KGHDR and CDR2 as SFDVKD. The CDR3 runs to 15 residues. CDR3 protein: CATSETSQQGNEQYF. In nucleotides, the CDR3 is TGTGCCACCAGTGAAACCTCCCAACAGGGTAACGAGCAGTACTTC.

This clone was observed a single time. The CDR3: CASSKGGRMVAGAQGTQYF. CDR3 sequence (DNA): TGTGCCAGCAGCAAAGGGGGTAGAATGGTAGCGGGGGCACAGGGGACCCAGTACTTC. This chain uses TRBV21-1 with TRBJ2-5; TRBD2 reflects the table's D call only, with no check against the DNA. TRBV21-1 is classified as a pseudogene. The CDR3 has 19 residues.

The chain links TRBV11-2 to TRBJ1-4; 9 bases map to TRBD1. The CDR3 consists of 15 residues. CDR1 is SGHAT, CDR2 FQNNGV, per germline. V lost 5 bases and J lost 4; bases outside the gene matches: 5. DNA of the CDR3: TGTGCCAGCAGCCCAGGACAGGGGTTTAATGAAAAACTGTTTTTT. Amino acid sequence: CASSPGQGFNEKLFF.

The chain carries TRBV7-8 and TRBJ2-1; no definite D call. CDR3 length: 14 amino acids. The V gene's germline CDR1 is SGHVS and CDR2 FQNEAQ. Between the trimmed V and J ends, which lost 2 bases and 0 bases, there was a span of 5 bases. CDR3 DNA: TGTGCCAGCAGCTTACTGAGCTCCTACAATGAGCAGTTCTTC. It specifies CASSLLSSYNEQFF.

The genes are TRBV19 and TRBJ2-1; 10 bases agree with TRBD2. The CDR3 runs to 18 residues. V gave up 0 bases and J gave up 0 bases; unmatched junction bases: 5. Per the germline V gene, CDR1 is LNHDA and CDR2 is SQIVND (reference sequence). CDR3 amino acids: CASSIETPSGSSYNEQFF. Written as DNA, the CDR3 is TGTGCCAGTAGTATAGAAACCCCTAGCGGGAGCTCCTACAATGAGCAGTTCTTC.

This clone was recorded a few times. The V call is TRBV2, the J call TRBJ2-7, with 9 bases lining up with TRBD1. The CDR3 consists of 16 residues. V lost 4 bases and J lost 2; bases outside the gene matches: 9. The germline CDR1 and CDR2 sequences are SNHLY and FYNNEI. CDR3: CASSGTRDRATYEQYF. For the CDR3, the DNA is TGTGCCAGCAGTGGTACTCGGGACAGGGCAACCTACGAGCAGTACTTC. The variable domain in full, with the rest retrieved from reference TRBV2 and TRBJ2-7, is EPEVTQTPSHQVTQMGQEVILRCVPISNHLYFYWYRQILGQKVEFLVSFYNNEISEKSEIFDDQFSVERPDGSNFTLKIRSTKLEDSAMYFCASSGTRDRATYEQYFGPGTRLTVT.